Following are 2 T cell receptor beta chains from one sample sequenced in a study of shared clonotypes between healthy human individuals (dated by TCRdb to 2020 to 2021). The library was produced with the immunoSEQ multiplex PCR assay. TCRdb took over this immuneACCESS table, retaining in-frame rearrangements with V and J assigned. Such tables are incomplete; in checked studies, under half of the missing clones stem from an unresolved V gene, and the remainder is unexplained. The sample table lists about 960,000 clones, less than 85% of them with a count of one. Over 1.3% of the sample rests with the top ten. What was sequenced was memory CD4+ T cells sorted from blood. What the cell subset or site label conveys for this sample: CD45RA-negative fraction. The receptors here all came from a man between 18 and 29 years old in good health.

To note about this clone: This likely came from a read error, as a far larger clone is one base away. The chain links TRBV6-6 to TRBJ1-2; no firm D call. This CDR3 region has 14 residues. The germline CDR1 and CDR2 sequences are MNHNY and SVGAGI (reference sequence). The CDR3 DNA follows: TGTGCCAGCAGTCGGACGGCCGCTAACCATGGCTACACCTTC. This encodes CASSRTAANHGYTF.

The V and J genes are TRBV14 and TRBJ2-1, with TRBD2 identical over 9 bases. V was pared by 6 bases and J by 3 bases, with 6 bases of the junction left unmatched. The germline V gene has CDR1 SGHDN and CDR2 FVKESK. This CDR3 is built from 15 residues. DNA for the CDR3: TGTGCCAGCAGGGGTAGCGGGGGATACTACAATGAGCAGTTCTTC. Translated: CASRGSGGYYNEQFF.